A single sample is the source of the 23 T cell receptor beta chains below, sequenced in a study of PD-L1 blockade in urothelial cancer. Repertoires were generated with immunoSEQ multiplex PCR, while TCRdb's copy carries only in-frame clones and drops some. The sample includes 70,000 to 85,000 clones, almost 90% of them seen just once. The sample's time point: pretreatment peripheral blood. Specimen: PBMCs, collected around atezolizumab (anti-PD-L1) treatment. The receptors derive from a man between 70 and 80 years old with urothelial cancer.

The chain couples TRBV9 to TRBJ2-1; 7 bases align to TRBD1. The CDR3 runs 16 residues. Losses at the gene ends were 4 bases for V and 1 base for J; bases not matched to a gene: 8. Per the germline V gene, CDR1 is SGDLS and CDR2 is YYNGEE. DNA for the CDR3: TGTGCCAGCAGCCCTAGAGACAGGGTTTCCTACAATGAGCAGTTCTTC. This gives the protein CASSPRDRVSYNEQFF.

The chain joins TRBV19 to TRBJ1-2, with 7 bases matching TRBD1. V dropped 6 bases and J dropped 4; count of bases not matched to a gene: 11. The CDR3 has 15 residues. The germline V gene encodes CDR1 LNHDA and CDR2 SQIVND (reference sequence). CDR3 residues: CASRPPGQQGYGYTF. DNA for the CDR3: TGTGCCAGTAGACCTCCGGGACAGCAAGGCTATGGCTACACCTTC.

V is TRBV2 and J is TRBJ2-7, with 9 bases identical to TRBD1. Looked up from germline, CDR1 is SNHLY and CDR2 is FYNNEI. The trim removed 0 bases at V and 5 bases at J, leaving 8 bases unmatched. CDR3 length: 16 residues. The CDR3 reads CASSEAPGTGTNEQYF. For the CDR3, the DNA is TGTGCCAGCAGTGAAGCCCCCGGGACAGGGACGAACGAGCAGTACTTC.

This sequence joins TRBV2 and TRBJ1-2, with 12 bases identical to TRBD1. The CDR3 spans 15 residues. Germline V CDR1 and CDR2: SNHLY, FYNNEI. J was trimmed by 4 bases and V by 6 bases; bases with no gene match: 6. The CDR3 DNA is TGTGCCAGCAGGCCCGGGACAGGGGGCTCCTATGGCTACACCTTC. Translation: CASRPGTGGSYGYTF.

This clone appeared a single time. The chain has TRBV23-1 and TRBJ2-5; tentatively, D is TRBD2 (5 bases). TRBV23-1 carries the ORF label, with uncertain function. V lost 1 base and J lost 2, with 8 bases in between. This CDR3 is built from 14 residues. The CDR3 spells CASSQFRTQETQYF. Here the CDR3 DNA reads TGCGCCAGCAGTCAATTCCGGACTCAAGAGACCCAGTACTTC.

This chain uses TRBV10-3 with TRBJ2-4; 10 positions match TRBD1. The trim removed 0 bases at V and 4 bases at J, leaving 3 bases unmatched. This CDR3 contains 16 residues. In germline, CDR1 is ENHRY, CDR2 SYGVKD. The CDR3, as DNA: TGTGCCATCAGTGAGTCGACAGGGGGCAGGAAAAACATTCAGTACTTC. This encodes CAISESTGGRKNIQYF.

V usage is TRBV7-9 and J usage is TRBJ2-3; D remains ambiguous. The CDR3 totals 11 residues. CDR1 and CDR2 (germline): SEHNR, FQNEAQ (reference sequence). The V end was cut by 4 bases, the J end by 5 bases, with 4 bases between. The CDR3 nucleotides read TGTGCCAGCAGCTCCCAAGATACGCAGTATTTT. Translating gives CASSSQDTQYF.

The chain links TRBV15 to TRBJ2-1; TRBD2 matches at 10 bases. This CDR3 region has 19 residues. V shed 5 bases and J 0 bases; nucleotides not matched to a gene: 13. The germline V gene has CDR1 LNHNV and CDR2 YYDKDF (reference sequence). The CDR3 sequence: CATSGRISGRPSSYNEQFF. CDR3 DNA sequence: TGTGCCACCAGCGGTCGAATTAGCGGGAGGCCGAGCTCCTACAATGAGCAGTTCTTC.

The chain has TRBV14 and TRBJ2-5, with 9 bases aligning to TRBD1. The trim removed 4 bases at V and 4 bases at J, leaving 7 bases unmatched. Looked up from germline, CDR1 is SGHDN and CDR2 is FVKESK. There are 15 residues in the CDR3. The chain's CDR3 is CASSPKLGQGETQYF. The CDR3 DNA follows: TGTGCCAGCAGCCCTAAGCTGGGACAGGGAGAGACCCAGTACTTC.

The genes are TRBV2 and TRBJ1-5; D unclear. Germline V gene data show CDR1 as SNHLY and CDR2 as FYNNEI. The CDR3 is 13 amino acids. V was trimmed by 3 bases and J by 4 bases, leaving 7 bases between them. CDR3 region: CASSESENQPQHF. CDR3 sequence (DNA): TGTGCCAGCAGTGAGTCTGAGAATCAGCCCCAGCATTTT.

The J gene is TRBJ1-3, the V gene TRBV28; D is undetermined. V lost 7 bases to trimming and J lost 3 bases, with 7 bases between them. Germline V gene data show CDR1 as MDHEN and CDR2 as SYDVKM. The CDR3 is 12 residues long. CDR3 nucleotide sequence: TGTGCCAGCACCTTCGGTGGAAACACCATATATTTT. Protein product: CASTFGGNTIYF.

The rearrangement links TRBV6-5 to TRBJ2-1, with D unresolved. Germline V CDR1 and CDR2: MNHEY, SVGAGI. V shed 8 bases and J shed 0 bases, with 5 bases lying between them. This CDR3 spans 12 amino acids. The CDR3 DNA follows: TGTGCCAGCGTCAGCTCCTACAATGAGCAGTTCTTC. This gives the protein CASVSSYNEQFF.

This CDR3 is CASSLPQAVYGYTF. The CDR3 nucleotides read TGTGCCAGCAGTTTACCACAGGCGGTCTATGGCTACACCTTC. The rearrangement links TRBV28 to TRBJ1-2, with TRBD1 as a possible D gene (5 bases). Germline V lookup: CDR1 MDHEN, CDR2 SYDVKM. The V gene lost 2 bases and the J gene lost 4 bases, with 11 bases spanning the gap. CDR3 size: 14 residues.

The chain is built from TRBV19 and TRBJ1-5, with TRBD1 matching 9 bases. V lost 6 bases to trimming and J lost 4 bases; unmatched junction nucleotides: 7. The CDR3 loop spans 15 amino acids. CDR1 is LNHDA and CDR2 is SQIVND in the germline V gene (reference sequence). The CDR3 sequence is CASRPGQGLNQPQHF. DNA for the CDR3: TGTGCCAGTAGGCCGGGACAGGGACTTAATCAGCCCCAGCATTTT.

The chain links TRBV5-4 to TRBJ2-1; TRBD2 matches at 7 bases. V trimming: 9 bases; J trimming: 0 bases; junction bases outside the gene matches: 12. The CDR3 is made up of 16 amino acids. CDR1 SGHNT and CDR2 YYREEE come from the germline V gene (reference sequence). The CDR3 loop is CAIAESLASSYNEQFF. The CDR3 DNA follows: TGTGCCATCGCGGAGTCACTAGCGAGCTCCTACAATGAGCAGTTCTTC. The variable domain in full, completed from reference TRBV5-4 and TRBJ2-1, reads ETGVTQSPTHLIKTRGQQVTLRCSSQSGHNTVSWYQQALGQGPQFIFQYYREEENGRGNFPPRFSGLQFPNYSSELNVNALELDDSALYLCAIAESLASSYNEQFFGPGTRLTVL.

The V and J genes are TRBV6-5 and TRBJ1-2; D is uncertain. The V end was cut by 0 bases, the J end by 2 bases, with 7 bases between. This CDR3 is built from 14 residues. CDR1 and CDR2 from the germline V gene are MNHEY and SVGAGI. CDR3 sequence reads: CASSYSAQNYGYTF. Here the CDR3 DNA reads TGTGCCAGCAGTTACTCGGCACAGAACTATGGCTACACCTTC.

The V and J genes are TRBV5-1 and TRBJ2-2, with 9 bases aligning to TRBD2. The CDR3 length is 15 residues. V was clipped by 0 bases and J by 8 bases; unmatched bases: 5. CDR1 is SGHRS, CDR2 YFSETQ, per germline. Here the CDR3 DNA reads TGCGCCAGCAGCTTGGGACTAGCGGCCGGGGGGGAGCTGTTTTTT. Its protein is CASSLGLAAGGELFF.

The chain is built from TRBV11-2 and TRBJ1-3; D unclear. CDR3 size: 13 residues. CDR1 is SGHAT, CDR2 FQNNGV, per germline. Trimming stripped 5 bases from V and 7 bases from J, with 12 bases between. The CDR3 sequence is CASSLTELNTIYF. CDR3 nucleotide sequence: TGTGCCAGCAGCCTAACAGAGCTCAACACCATATATTTT.

The V and J genes are TRBV2 and TRBJ2-2, with D maybe TRBD2 (6 bases). The CDR3 has 15 residues. Germline CDR1 and CDR2: SNHLY and FYNNEI. V was shortened by 6 bases and J by 1 base, with 12 bases between the two germline ends. Written as DNA, the CDR3 is TGTGCCAGCAGCCGCAGGGAGGTGAACACCGGGGAGCTGTTTTTT. It specifies CASSRREVNTGELFF. Full variable domain (remainder filled in from reference TRBV2 and TRBJ2-2): EPEVTQTPSHQVTQMGQEVILRCVPISNHLYFYWYRQILGQKVEFLVSFYNNEISEKSEIFDDQFSVERPDGSNFTLKIRSTKLEDSAMYFCASSRREVNTGELFFGEGSRLTVL.

The chain combines TRBV30 with TRBJ2-3; D not resolved. Trimming took 5 bases from V and 1 from J, leaving 10 bases between them. The CDR3 is 13 residues long. The germline V gene encodes CDR1 GTSNPN and CDR2 SVGIG (reference sequence). This CDR3 reads CAWLLRGTDTQYF. The CDR3 nucleotides read TGTGCCTGGTTATTGAGAGGCACAGATACGCAGTATTTT.

The chain recombines TRBV5-6 with TRBJ1-5, with 11 positions matching TRBD1. This CDR3 region has 16 residues. CDR1 is SGHDT, CDR2 YYEEEE, per germline. V trimming: 4 bases; J trimming: 2 bases; junction bases outside the gene matches: 5. CDR3 region: CASSKDRGQGNQPQHF. In DNA, the CDR3 is TGTGCCAGCAGCAAGGACAGGGGGCAAGGCAATCAGCCCCAGCATTTT. The variable domain in full, with the rest retrieved from reference TRBV5-6 and TRBJ1-5, is DAGVTQSPTHLIKTRGQQVTLRCSPKSGHDTVSWYQQALGQGPQFIFQYYEEEERQRGNFPDRFSGHQFPNYSSELNVNALLLGDSALYLCASSKDRGQGNQPQHFGDGTRLSIL.

The chain links TRBV5-6 to TRBJ1-4; D is undetermined. From germline, CDR1 is SGHDT and CDR2 YYEEEE. Deletions cut 3 bases from V and 8 bases from J, with 8 bases between. This CDR3 spans 12 amino acids. The CDR3, as DNA: TGTGCCAGCAGCTGGGCGGGCGAAAAACTGTTTTTT. This sequence encodes CASSWAGEKLFF.

This rearrangement joins TRBV19 to TRBJ2-1; 7 bases fit TRBD2. This CDR3 region has 14 residues. J was trimmed by 9 bases and V by 5 bases; bases with no gene match: 10. CDR1 LNHDA and CDR2 SQIVND come from the germline V gene (reference sequence). CDR3 loop: CASSPTGRSVEQFF. The CDR3, as DNA: TGTGCCAGTAGTCCGACCGGGAGGAGTGTTGAGCAGTTCTTC.